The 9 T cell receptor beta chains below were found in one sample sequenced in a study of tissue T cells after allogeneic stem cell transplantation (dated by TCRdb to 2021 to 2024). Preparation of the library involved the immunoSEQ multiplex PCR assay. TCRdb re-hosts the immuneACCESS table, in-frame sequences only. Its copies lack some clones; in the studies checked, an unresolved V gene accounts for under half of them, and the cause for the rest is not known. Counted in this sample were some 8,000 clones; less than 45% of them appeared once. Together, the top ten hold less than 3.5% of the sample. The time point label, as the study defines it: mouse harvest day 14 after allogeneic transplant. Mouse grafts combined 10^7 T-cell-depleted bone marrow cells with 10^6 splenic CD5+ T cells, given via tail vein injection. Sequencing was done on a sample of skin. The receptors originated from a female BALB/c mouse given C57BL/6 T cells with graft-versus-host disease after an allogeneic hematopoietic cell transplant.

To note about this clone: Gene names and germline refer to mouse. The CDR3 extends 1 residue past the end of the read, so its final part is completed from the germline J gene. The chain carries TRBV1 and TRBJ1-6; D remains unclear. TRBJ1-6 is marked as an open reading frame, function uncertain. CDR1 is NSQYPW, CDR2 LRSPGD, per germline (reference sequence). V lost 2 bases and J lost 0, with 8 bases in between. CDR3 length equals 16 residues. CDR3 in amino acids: CTCSAQINSYNSPLYF. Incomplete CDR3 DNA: TGCACCTGCAGTGCACAGATCAATTCCTATAATTCGCCCCTCTAC.

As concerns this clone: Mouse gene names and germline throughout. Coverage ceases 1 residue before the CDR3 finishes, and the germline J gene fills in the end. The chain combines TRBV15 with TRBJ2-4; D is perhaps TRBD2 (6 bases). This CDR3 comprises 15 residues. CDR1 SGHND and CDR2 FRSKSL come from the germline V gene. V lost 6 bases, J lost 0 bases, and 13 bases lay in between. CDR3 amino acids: CASSPNWASQNTLYF. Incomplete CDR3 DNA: TGTGCCAGCAGCCCCAACTGGGCTAGTCAAAACACCTTGTAC.

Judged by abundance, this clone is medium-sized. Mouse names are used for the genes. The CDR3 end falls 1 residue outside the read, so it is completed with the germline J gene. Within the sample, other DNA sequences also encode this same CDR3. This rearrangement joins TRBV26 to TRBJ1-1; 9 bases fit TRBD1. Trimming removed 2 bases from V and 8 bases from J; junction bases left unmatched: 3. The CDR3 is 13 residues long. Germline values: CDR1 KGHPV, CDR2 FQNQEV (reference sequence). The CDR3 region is CASSLNRGREVFF. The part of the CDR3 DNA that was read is TGTGCCAGCAGTCTGAACAGGGGGCGGGAAGTCTTC.

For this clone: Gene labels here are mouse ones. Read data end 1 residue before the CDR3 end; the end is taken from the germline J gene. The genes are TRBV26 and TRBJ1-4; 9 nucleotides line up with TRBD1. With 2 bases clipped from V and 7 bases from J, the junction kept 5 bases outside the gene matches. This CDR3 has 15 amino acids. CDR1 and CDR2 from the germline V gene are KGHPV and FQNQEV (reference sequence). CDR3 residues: CASSLNRGLGERLFF. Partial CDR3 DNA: TGTGCCAGCAGTCTGAACAGGGGGCTGGGCGAAAGATTATTT.

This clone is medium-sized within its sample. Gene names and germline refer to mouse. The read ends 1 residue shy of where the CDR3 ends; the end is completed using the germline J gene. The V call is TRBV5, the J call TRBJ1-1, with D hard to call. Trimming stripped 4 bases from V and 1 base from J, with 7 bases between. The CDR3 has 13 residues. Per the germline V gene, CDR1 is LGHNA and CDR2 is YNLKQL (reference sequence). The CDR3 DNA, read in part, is TGTGCCAGCAGCCCCGGGGAAAACACAGAAGTCTTC. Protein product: CASSPGENTEVF. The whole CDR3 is CASSPGENTEVFF.

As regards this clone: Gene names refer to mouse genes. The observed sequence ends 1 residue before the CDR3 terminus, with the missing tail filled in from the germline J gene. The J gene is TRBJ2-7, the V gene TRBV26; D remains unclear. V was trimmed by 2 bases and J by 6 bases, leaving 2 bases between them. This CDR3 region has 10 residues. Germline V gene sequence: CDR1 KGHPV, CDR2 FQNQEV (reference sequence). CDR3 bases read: TGTGCCAGCAGTCTGAGTGAACAGTAC. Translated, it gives CASSLSEQY. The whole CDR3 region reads CASSLSEQYF. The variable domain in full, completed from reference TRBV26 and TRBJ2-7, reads NSKVIQTPRYLVKGQGQKAKMRCIPEKGHPVVFWYQQNKNNEFKFLINFQNQEVLQQIDMTEKRFSAECPSNSPCSLEIQSSEAGDSALYLCASSLSEQYFGPGTRLTVL.

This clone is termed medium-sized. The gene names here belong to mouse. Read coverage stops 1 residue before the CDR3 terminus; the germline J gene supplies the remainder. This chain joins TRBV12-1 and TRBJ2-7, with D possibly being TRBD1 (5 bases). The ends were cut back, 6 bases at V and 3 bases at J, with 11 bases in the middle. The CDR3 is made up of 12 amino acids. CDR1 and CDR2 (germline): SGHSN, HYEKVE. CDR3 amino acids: CASPPDIYEQYF. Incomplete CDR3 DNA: TGTGCCAGCCCGCCGGACATCTATGAACAGTAC.

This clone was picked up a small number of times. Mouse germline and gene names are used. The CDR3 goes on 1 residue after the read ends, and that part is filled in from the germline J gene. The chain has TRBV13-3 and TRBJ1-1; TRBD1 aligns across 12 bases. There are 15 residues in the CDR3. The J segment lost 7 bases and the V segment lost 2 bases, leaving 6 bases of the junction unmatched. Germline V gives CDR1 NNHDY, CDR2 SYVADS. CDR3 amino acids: CASSERDRGREEVFF. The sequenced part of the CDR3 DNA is TGTGCCAGCAGTGAAAGGGACAGGGGGCGCGAAGAAGTCTTC.

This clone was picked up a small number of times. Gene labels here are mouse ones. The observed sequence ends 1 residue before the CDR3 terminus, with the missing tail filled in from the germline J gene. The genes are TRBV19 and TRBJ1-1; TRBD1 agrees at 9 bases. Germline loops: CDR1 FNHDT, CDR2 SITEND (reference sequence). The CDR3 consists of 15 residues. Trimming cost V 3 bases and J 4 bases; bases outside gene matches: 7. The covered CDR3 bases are TGTGCCAGCAGTACCCCAACAGGGGGCGGCACAGAAGTCTTC. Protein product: CASSTPTGGGTEVF. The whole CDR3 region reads CASSTPTGGGTEVFF.